The source of this T cell receptor beta chain is a study of early T cells in non-severe SARS-CoV-2 infection. Germline V gene sequence: CDR1 MNHNS, CDR2 SASEGT. With 8 bases removed from V and 4 bases from J, the gap between germline ends came to 12 bases. The CDR3 is made up of 12 amino acids. Individual cDNA molecules were tagged with unique molecular identifiers, the study reported. TCRdb re-derived calls from the 5' RACE reads in MiXCR, one entry per CDR3 protein. Here the sample spans some 100,000 distinct CDR3 sequences, roughly 15% being singletons. A remark on this clonotype: Its antigen is not known.

Findings of the study overall: Matching with VDJdb favored anti-spike CD8 responses (missing private and CD4 specificities).

Sequencing used whole blood. This TCR was sampled from an adult who was a healthcare worker with PCR-confirmed SARS-CoV-2 infection or an uninfected control (not recorded which). This rearrangement joins TRBV6-1 to TRBJ2-7; the D is unclear. The CDR3 loop reads CASGRPQYEQYV. CDR3 DNA sequence: TGTGCCAGCGGCCGACCTCAATACGAGCAGTACGTC.